This is a list of T cell receptor beta chains from one sample in a study of shared clonotypes between healthy human individuals. Clones were sequenced by immunoSEQ multiplex PCR, and TCRdb holds only the in-frame ones, with some missing. Among around 690,000 clones listed, roughly 91% were seen once. Input material: memory CD8+ T cells from PBMCs. The receptors originated from a man aged 18-30 years in good health. Some clones in this sample may be carry-over from other donors' samples. The CDR3 runs from the conserved cysteine through the conserved F or W. Each record gives: D gene, J gene, clone size, V gene, CDR3 length, CDR3 DNA, CDR3 protein. A D gene is named only where the DNA matches it firmly. The listing skips clone size in some rows; elsewhere it reads once, few, many or a size class.

d_call: TRBD1; j_call: TRBJ2-1; clone_size: NA; v_call: TRBV28; cdr3_length: 15; cdr3_nt: TGTGCCAGCAGTTTATGGCGGACAGGGCGCAATGAGCAGTTCTTC; cdr3_aa: CASSLWRTGRNEQFF
d_call: NA; j_call: TRBJ2-1; clone_size: NA; v_call: TRBV14; cdr3_length: 16; cdr3_nt: TGTGCCAGCAGCCCGGAGAGAAGGACAGTCTACAATGAGCAGTTCTTC; cdr3_aa: CASSPERRTVYNEQFF
d_call: TRBD1; j_call: TRBJ1-6; clone_size: NA; v_call: TRBV6-6; cdr3_length: 15; cdr3_nt: TGTGCCAGCAGTTTCAGGACAGGACGGAATTCACCCCTCCACTTT; cdr3_aa: CASSFRTGRNSPLHF
d_call: NA; j_call: TRBJ2-7; clone_size: NA; v_call: TRBV5-4; cdr3_length: 18; cdr3_nt: TGTGCCAGCAGCTTGTCAGCGAGAGACAGGTCGTTTAGCAACGAGCAGTACTTC; cdr3_aa: CASSLSARDRSFSNEQYF
d_call: TRBD1; j_call: TRBJ1-1; clone_size: NA; v_call: TRBV7-9; cdr3_length: 16; cdr3_nt: TGTGCCAGCAGCTTGACAGGGGGCGAGGGGAACACTGAAGCTTTCTTT; cdr3_aa: CASSLTGGEGNTEAFF
d_call: NA; j_call: TRBJ2-2; clone_size: NA; v_call: TRBV9; cdr3_length: 16; cdr3_nt: TGTGCCAGCAGCGTTCTGCCAGGGCTGGTCACCGGGGAGCTGTTTTTT; cdr3_aa: CASSVLPGLVTGELFF
d_call: TRBD1; j_call: TRBJ1-5; clone_size: NA; v_call: TRBV28; cdr3_length: 18; cdr3_nt: TGTGCCAGCAGTTTTCTCCCGCAGGGGGCCGACAGCAATCAGCCCCAGCATTTT; cdr3_aa: CASSFLPQGADSNQPQHF
d_call: NA; j_call: TRBJ2-1; clone_size: once; v_call: TRBV27; cdr3_length: 15; cdr3_nt: TGTGCCAGCAGTCCCCCGGGGAGTTCCTACAATGAGCAGTTCTTC; cdr3_aa: CASSPPGSSYNEQFF
d_call: NA; j_call: TRBJ1-2; clone_size: NA; v_call: TRBV6-6; cdr3_length: 15; cdr3_nt: TGTGCCAGCAGTTACTCGCAGGCCCCCTTCTATGGCTACACCTTC; cdr3_aa: CASSYSQAPFYGYTF
d_call: TRBD2; j_call: TRBJ2-7; clone_size: NA; v_call: TRBV28; cdr3_length: 14; cdr3_nt: TGTGCCAGCACCAGACTAGCGGAATCCTACGAGCAGTACTTC; cdr3_aa: CASTRLAESYEQYF
d_call: NA; j_call: TRBJ1-1; clone_size: NA; v_call: TRBV6-5; cdr3_length: 15; cdr3_nt: TGTGCCAGCAGTTACCGCAGGGACGCGAACACTGAAGCTTTCTTT; cdr3_aa: CASSYRRDANTEAFF
d_call: NA; j_call: TRBJ2-2; clone_size: NA; v_call: TRBV6-1; cdr3_length: 13; cdr3_nt: TGTGCCAGCAGTGAATCGGGGCTCGGGGAGCTGTTTTTT; cdr3_aa: CASSESGLGELFF
d_call: TRBD2; j_call: TRBJ2-7; clone_size: NA; v_call: TRBV4-1; cdr3_length: 14; cdr3_nt: TGCGCCAGCAGCCAAGTAGCGGGCTTCTACGAGCAGTACTTC; cdr3_aa: CASSQVAGFYEQYF
d_call: NA; j_call: TRBJ2-2; clone_size: NA; v_call: TRBV27; cdr3_length: 16; cdr3_nt: TGTGCCAGCAGTCCGCTGGCAGGGTCGAACACCGGGGAGCTGTTTTTT; cdr3_aa: CASSPLAGSNTGELFF
d_call: NA; j_call: TRBJ1-3; clone_size: once; v_call: TRBV5-1; cdr3_length: 14; cdr3_nt: TGCGCCAGCAGCGACAGAGCCTCTGGAAACACCATATATTTT; cdr3_aa: CASSDRASGNTIYF
d_call: NA; j_call: TRBJ2-3; clone_size: NA; v_call: TRBV5-6; cdr3_length: 12; cdr3_nt: TGTGCCAGCAGCTTGATTACAGATACGCAGTATTTT; cdr3_aa: CASSLITDTQYF
d_call: TRBD1; j_call: TRBJ2-7; clone_size: NA; v_call: TRBV27; cdr3_length: 15; cdr3_nt: TGTGCCAGCAGTTTACTCGGGACAGGTAACTACGAGCAGTACTTC; cdr3_aa: CASSLLGTGNYEQYF
d_call: NA; j_call: TRBJ1-1; clone_size: NA; v_call: TRBV4-3; cdr3_length: 14; cdr3_nt: TGCGCCAGCAGCCTTTGGGACGGGAACACTGAAGCTTTCTTT; cdr3_aa: CASSLWDGNTEAFF
d_call: NA; j_call: TRBJ2-1; clone_size: once; v_call: TRBV27; cdr3_length: 14; cdr3_nt: TGTGCCAGCAGCCAGTTAGACTCCTACAATGAGCAGTTCTTC; cdr3_aa: CASSQLDSYNEQFF
d_call: NA; j_call: TRBJ1-1; clone_size: NA; v_call: TRBV11-2; cdr3_length: 14; cdr3_nt: TGTGCCAGCAGCGCCAGGGCACTGAACACTGAAGCTTTCTTT; cdr3_aa: CASSARALNTEAFF
d_call: NA; j_call: TRBJ2-4; clone_size: NA; v_call: TRBV6-5; cdr3_length: 14; cdr3_nt: TGTGCCAGCAGTCCCGGGACCAAGGGGTACATTCAGTACTTC; cdr3_aa: CASSPGTKGYIQYF
d_call: NA; j_call: TRBJ2-2; clone_size: NA; v_call: TRBV7-6; cdr3_length: 13; cdr3_nt: TGTGCCAGCAGCTCCCTAACCACCGGGGAGCTGTTTTTT; cdr3_aa: CASSSLTTGELFF
d_call: NA; j_call: TRBJ2-7; clone_size: NA; v_call: TRBV11-2; cdr3_length: 10; cdr3_nt: TGTGCCAGCAGCTTTGGCGAGCAGTACTTC; cdr3_aa: CASSFGEQYF
d_call: NA; j_call: TRBJ2-7; clone_size: once; v_call: TRBV21-1; cdr3_length: 21; cdr3_nt: TGTGCCAGCAGCAAGGAATCGGGGACGTTAAGGAGGCCAGGGGGCTCCTACGAGCAGTACTTC; cdr3_aa: CASSKESGTLRRPGGSYEQYF
d_call: TRBD1; j_call: TRBJ2-7; clone_size: NA; v_call: TRBV18; cdr3_length: 15; cdr3_nt: TGTGCCAGCTCACCCCCCCGAGACAGGGTTGGGGAGCAGTACTTC; cdr3_aa: CASSPPRDRVGEQYF
d_call: TRBD1; j_call: TRBJ1-5; clone_size: NA; v_call: TRBV5-1; cdr3_length: 19; cdr3_nt: TGCGCCAGCAGCTTGGCGATGCGGGCAGGGGGCCCCCGGGCTCAGCCCCAGCATTTT; cdr3_aa: CASSLAMRAGGPRAQPQHF
d_call: TRBD2; j_call: TRBJ2-7; clone_size: many; v_call: TRBV2; cdr3_length: 15; cdr3_nt: TGTGCCAGCAGCGGGTGGGGGGGACCGTCCTACGAGCAGTACTTC; cdr3_aa: CASSGWGGPSYEQYF
d_call: NA; j_call: TRBJ1-2; clone_size: NA; v_call: TRBV29-1; cdr3_length: 16; cdr3_nt: TGCAGCGTTGATGGGGCATTGATGACGGATAACTATGGCTACACCTTC; cdr3_aa: CSVDGALMTDNYGYTF
d_call: NA; j_call: TRBJ1-5; clone_size: NA; v_call: TRBV6-7; cdr3_length: 15; cdr3_nt: TGTGCCAGCAGTTACCCGGGGGGGCCACATCAGCCCCAGCATTTT; cdr3_aa: CASSYPGGPHQPQHF
d_call: NA; j_call: TRBJ2-1; clone_size: NA; v_call: TRBV29-1; cdr3_length: 13; cdr3_nt: TGCTCCGGGATTAGCGGCTTTAACAGTGAGCAGTTCTTC; cdr3_aa: CSGISGFNSEQFF
d_call: TRBD2; j_call: TRBJ2-2; clone_size: NA; v_call: TRBV5-5; cdr3_length: 16; cdr3_nt: TGTGCCAGCAGCCCCGATGGGTGGGAGGGCCGAGGGGAGCTGTTTTTT; cdr3_aa: CASSPDGWEGRGELFF
d_call: NA; j_call: TRBJ1-1; clone_size: NA; v_call: TRBV4-3; cdr3_length: 19; cdr3_nt: TGCGCCAGCAGCCAAGACCTCGGACAGCCGCCCATTATGAACACTGAAGCTTTCTTT; cdr3_aa: CASSQDLGQPPIMNTEAFF
d_call: NA; j_call: TRBJ1-5; clone_size: NA; v_call: TRBV6-1; cdr3_length: 12; cdr3_nt: TGTGCCAGCAGGGGCAGCAATCAGCCCCAGCATTTT; cdr3_aa: CASRGSNQPQHF
d_call: NA; j_call: TRBJ1-5; clone_size: NA; v_call: TRBV11-2; cdr3_length: 16; cdr3_nt: TGTGCCAGCAGCTTAGATTACAGGAGGGCTAATCAGCCCCAGCATTTT; cdr3_aa: CASSLDYRRANQPQHF
d_call: TRBD1; j_call: TRBJ2-4; clone_size: NA; v_call: TRBV2; cdr3_length: 22; cdr3_nt: TGTGCCAGCAGTGAAATGGGCAGGGGGAGCGCCCTTGGGTTTTCGGCCAAAAACATTCAGTACTTC; cdr3_aa: CASSEMGRGSALGFSAKNIQYF
d_call: NA; j_call: TRBJ1-2; clone_size: NA; v_call: TRBV7-9; cdr3_length: 13; cdr3_nt: TGTGCCAGCAGCAGGGAACAGGGCTATGGCTACACCTTC; cdr3_aa: CASSREQGYGYTF
d_call: NA; j_call: TRBJ1-1; clone_size: NA; v_call: TRBV4-1; cdr3_length: 14; cdr3_nt: TGCGCCAGCAGCCTACAGGCCGGGTTCACTGAAGCTTTCTTT; cdr3_aa: CASSLQAGFTEAFF
d_call: NA; j_call: TRBJ2-5; clone_size: NA; v_call: TRBV19; cdr3_length: 14; cdr3_nt: TGTGCCAGTAGTCCACGGACAACCCAAGAGACCCAGTACTTC; cdr3_aa: CASSPRTTQETQYF
d_call: TRBD2; j_call: TRBJ2-7; clone_size: NA; v_call: TRBV13; cdr3_length: 19; cdr3_nt: TGTGCCAGCAGCTTAAGAAGCGGGGTTTATGGGGGAGCCTCCTACGAGCAGTACTTC; cdr3_aa: CASSLRSGVYGGASYEQYF
d_call: NA; j_call: TRBJ1-5; clone_size: NA; v_call: TRBV10-3; cdr3_length: 14; cdr3_nt: TGTGCCAGCAGCGGGGGGGGCTTAGATCAGCCCCAGCATTTT; cdr3_aa: CASSGGGLDQPQHF
d_call: NA; j_call: TRBJ1-1; clone_size: NA; v_call: TRBV30; cdr3_length: 14; cdr3_nt: TGTGCCTGGAGTGTGCATACAAGGAACACTGAAGCTTTCTTT; cdr3_aa: CAWSVHTRNTEAFF
d_call: TRBD1; j_call: TRBJ2-1; clone_size: NA; v_call: TRBV6-4; cdr3_length: 14; cdr3_nt: TGTGCCAGCAGTGTGACAGGGGTCCACAATGAGCAGTTCTTC; cdr3_aa: CASSVTGVHNEQFF
d_call: NA; j_call: TRBJ2-3; clone_size: once; v_call: TRBV13; cdr3_length: 14; cdr3_nt: TGTGCCAGCAGCCAGGAGGGCGGAGGCGATACGCAGTATTTT; cdr3_aa: CASSQEGGGDTQYF
d_call: NA; j_call: TRBJ1-4; clone_size: NA; v_call: TRBV7-9; cdr3_length: 13; cdr3_nt: TGTGCCAGCAGCCTCGGACCCACTGAAAAACTGTTTTTT; cdr3_aa: CASSLGPTEKLFF
d_call: NA; j_call: TRBJ1-1; clone_size: NA; v_call: TRBV27; cdr3_length: 15; cdr3_nt: TGTGCCAGCAGTCCAACCGGGACCCCTAACACTGAAGCTTTCTTT; cdr3_aa: CASSPTGTPNTEAFF
d_call: NA; j_call: TRBJ1-2; clone_size: NA; v_call: TRBV14; cdr3_length: 14; cdr3_nt: TGTGCCAGCAGCCAACTGGGGCAGGGGTATGGCTACACCTTC; cdr3_aa: CASSQLGQGYGYTF
d_call: NA; j_call: TRBJ2-1; clone_size: NA; v_call: TRBV21-1; cdr3_length: 17; cdr3_nt: TGTGCCAGCAGCACCTCCGCACTAGTCATTGGGTACAATGAGCAGTTCTTC; cdr3_aa: CASSTSALVIGYNEQFF
d_call: NA; j_call: TRBJ2-7; clone_size: NA; v_call: TRBV6-4; cdr3_length: 14; cdr3_nt: TGTGCCAGCAGTGTTCGCCGATTCTCCTACGAGCAGTACTTC; cdr3_aa: CASSVRRFSYEQYF
d_call: NA; j_call: TRBJ2-4; clone_size: NA; v_call: TRBV5-8; cdr3_length: 10; cdr3_nt: TGTGCCAGCAGCTTGGAGATTCAGTACTTC; cdr3_aa: CASSLEIQYF
d_call: NA; j_call: TRBJ1-5; clone_size: NA; v_call: TRBV5-6; cdr3_length: 14; cdr3_nt: TGTGCCAGCAGCTCGGCAGGGAACAATCAGCCCCAGCATTTT; cdr3_aa: CASSSAGNNQPQHF
d_call: TRBD2; j_call: TRBJ2-7; clone_size: NA; v_call: TRBV28; cdr3_length: 14; cdr3_nt: TGTGCCAGCAGACCGGCTAGCGGTGCCTACGAGCAGTACTTC; cdr3_aa: CASRPASGAYEQYF
d_call: TRBD1; j_call: TRBJ2-2; clone_size: NA; v_call: TRBV7-9; cdr3_length: 16; cdr3_nt: TGTGCCAGCAGCTTAACCGGGACAGGGATTCCCGGGGAGCTGTTTTTT; cdr3_aa: CASSLTGTGIPGELFF
d_call: NA; j_call: TRBJ1-3; clone_size: NA; v_call: TRBV6-1; cdr3_length: 13; cdr3_nt: TGTGCCAGCAGTGAAGCGGACTGGACGGCCATATATTTT; cdr3_aa: CASSEADWTAIYF
d_call: NA; j_call: TRBJ1-5; clone_size: NA; v_call: TRBV28; cdr3_length: 13; cdr3_nt: TGTGCCAGCAGTTTAGTCGGGGGTCAGCCCCAGCATTTT; cdr3_aa: CASSLVGGQPQHF
d_call: NA; j_call: TRBJ2-7; clone_size: NA; v_call: TRBV28; cdr3_length: 14; cdr3_nt: TGTGCCAGCACCTTGGGGGGCAGCTCCTACGAGCAGTACTTC; cdr3_aa: CASTLGGSSYEQYF
d_call: TRBD2; j_call: TRBJ2-7; clone_size: NA; v_call: TRBV11-2; cdr3_length: 16; cdr3_nt: TGTGCCAGCAGCTCGACTAGCGGGAGGCTCTCCTACGAGCAGTACTTC; cdr3_aa: CASSSTSGRLSYEQYF
d_call: NA; j_call: TRBJ1-2; clone_size: NA; v_call: TRBV10-2; cdr3_length: 11; cdr3_nt: TGCGCCAGTTACGCAAATGGGGAGTACACCTTC; cdr3_aa: CASYANGEYTF
d_call: TRBD1; j_call: TRBJ2-2; clone_size: NA; v_call: TRBV4-3; cdr3_length: 17; cdr3_nt: TGCGCCAGCAGCCCCACAGGGGGCGCAAGGAGAACCGGGGAGCTGTTTTTT; cdr3_aa: CASSPTGGARRTGELFF
d_call: TRBD1; j_call: TRBJ2-1; clone_size: NA; v_call: TRBV6-4; cdr3_length: 15; cdr3_nt: TGTGCCAGCAGCCTCGGGACAGCAACCTACAATGAGCAGTTCTTC; cdr3_aa: CASSLGTATYNEQFF